The rows below give T cell receptor beta chains drawn from one sample of a study of regulatory T cells in long-lasting Graves disease. TCRdb used MiXCR to reprocess the multiplex PCR reads, holding one entry per CDR3 protein. Here the sample spans 400,000 to 550,000 distinct CDR3 sequences, more than 13% being singletons. These same records also appear under a second study, on T cells in Graves' hyperthyroidism and ophthalmopathy.

Sample: peripheral blood mononuclear cells (PBMCs), taken at new diagnosis, from a patient treated with antithyroid drugs. These receptors originate from a woman aged 25 to 39 with Graves disease. CDR3s include the opening cysteine and the closing phenylalanine or tryptophan. A D gene is named only where the DNA matches it firmly.

D | V | CDR3
TRBD1 | TRBV7-8 | CASSFETGGYTEAFF
NA | TRBV10-2 | CASRQGGGNTEAFF
TRBD2 | TRBV11-1 | CASSLRRENYNEQFF
TRBD2 | TRBV20-1 | CSARDAWTSGKGAKNIQYF
NA | TRBV2 | CARITSTGELFF
TRBD2 | TRBV11-3 | CASTAVLGAGAPGPYEQYF
NA | TRBV28 | CASSLSRDKSPQHF
NA | TRBV3-1 | CASSQGSQGIKQYF
TRBD1 | TRBV10-3 | CAISSGTGSPGELFF
NA | TRBV24-1 | CATSDLSLARTNEQFF
NA | TRBV11-3 | CASSLGGTYQETQYF
NA | TRBV28 | CASTLGDTQYF
TRBD2 | TRBV12-3/TRBV12-4 | CASSPGVGLAGGMPRAQYF
NA | TRBV20-1 | CSASVAGRGTEAFF
TRBD1 | TRBV7-9 | CASSLTGETYGYTF
NA | TRBV5-1 | CASSTLFLDTQYF
NA | TRBV7-9 | CASSLGTLNNEQFF
NA | TRBV7-9 | CASSTTSWDRDASGANVLTF
TRBD2 | TRBV11-2 | CASSQTTSGSVETQYF
NA | TRBV11-2 | CASSLGAQNSPLHF
NA | TRBV19 | CASSKTPGVWGYTF
TRBD1 | TRBV6-2/TRBV6-3 | CASRVDREYRDTQYF
TRBD2 | TRBV24-1 | CATSDPYPGLAGMAGELFF
NA | TRBV7-3 | CASSSPPRNEQFF
NA | TRBV20-1 | CSARDPGTTHQPQRF
NA | TRBV3-1 | CASSHRGGYTF
TRBD2 | TRBV27 | CASSLLGLAGDQETQYF
NA | TRBV3-1 | CASSQDSSGANVLTF
NA | TRBV27 | CASSASRGVGKTQYF
NA | TRBV11-1 | CASSLAKKVNTEAFF
NA | TRBV6-5 | CASSYSGTAAYEQYF
TRBD2 | TRBV7-6 | CASSLSGSTHEQFF
TRBD2 | TRBV20-1 | CSAAGQGTSGNYNEQFF
NA | TRBV20-1 | CSASGITTDTQYF
NA | TRBV18 | CASSPYQPPSSEQYF
NA | TRBV30 | CAWSVRSSKADTQYF
NA | TRBV5-4 | CASSFPGPAGDTQYF
TRBD1 | TRBV24-1 | CATSLDRATDTQYF
NA | TRBV5-1 | CASSSRTTMNTEAFF
TRBD2 | TRBV24-1 | CATSEKLAGSYNEQFF
NA | TRBV6-1 | CASSEARGDMGEAFF
NA | TRBV11-2 | CASSFGVAIQPGELFF
NA | TRBV20-1 | CSARPRDRTYEQYF
NA | TRBV11-2 | CASSLFNGEQYF
NA | TRBV20-1 | CSARDRFSPGSSEKLFF
NA | TRBV6-1 | CASSAAGTGELFF